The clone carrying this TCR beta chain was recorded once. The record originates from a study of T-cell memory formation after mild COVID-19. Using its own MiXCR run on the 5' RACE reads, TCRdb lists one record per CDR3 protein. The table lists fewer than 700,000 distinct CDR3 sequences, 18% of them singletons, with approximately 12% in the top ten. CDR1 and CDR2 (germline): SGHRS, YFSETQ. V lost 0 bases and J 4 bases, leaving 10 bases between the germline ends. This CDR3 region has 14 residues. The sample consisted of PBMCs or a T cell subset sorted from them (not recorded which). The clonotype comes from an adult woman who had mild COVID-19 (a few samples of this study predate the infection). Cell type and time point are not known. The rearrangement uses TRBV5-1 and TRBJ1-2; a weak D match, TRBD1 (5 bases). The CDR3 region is CASSLATAGYGYTF. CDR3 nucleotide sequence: TGCGCCAGCAGCTTGGCGACAGCTGGCTATGGCTACACCTTC.